These 10 T cell receptor beta chains were sequenced from one sample in a study of blood T cell repertoires in COVID-19 (dated by TCRdb to between 2020 and 2021). The method behind the library was the immunoSEQ multiplex PCR assay. TCRdb stores this immuneACCESS table with in-frame sequences only. Part of the clones is absent; in the studies checked, under half of the shortfall reflects unresolved V genes, and no reason is known for the rest. Across this sample there are 30,000 or so clones, with 80% to 90% seen only once. Roughly 3.5% of the sample is held by the ten biggest clonotypes. The sequenced sample was peripheral blood. These receptors were obtained from a man aged 45-65 years with acute or convalescent COVID-19.

The J gene is TRBJ1-1, the V gene TRBV12-3 or TRBV12-4; D unresolved. V lost 3 bases, J lost 1 base, and 6 bases lay in between. This CDR3 is 13 amino acids long. CDR3 protein: CASSFSGNTEAFF. DNA for the CDR3: TGTGCCAGCAGTTTTTCAGGGAACACTGAAGCTTTCTTT.

This CDR3 reads CASSQSGREQYF. The CDR3 region has the DNA TGTGCCAGCAGCCAGAGTGGTCGGGAGCAGTACTTC. The chain recombines TRBV4-2 with TRBJ2-7, with unresolved D. The ends were cut back, 3 bases at V and 7 bases at J, with 10 bases in the middle. The germline gives CDR1 LGHNA, CDR2 YNFKEQ. The CDR3 covers 12 residues.

This clone occurred a few times. This chain uses TRBV19 with TRBJ2-6; 12 bases are a match to TRBD2. The CDR3 consists of 18 residues. Germline loops: CDR1 LNHDA, CDR2 SQIVND (reference sequence). With V trimmed by 3 bases and J by 2 bases, 5 bases remained unmatched. CDR3 region: CASSISTSGSPGANVLTF. The CDR3 bases are TGTGCCAGTAGTATTTCGACTAGCGGGAGCCCTGGGGCCAACGTCCTGACTTTC. Full variable domain (missing parts from reference TRBV19 and TRBJ2-6): DGGITQSPKYLFRKEGQNVTLSCEQNLNHDAMYWYRQDPGQGLRLIYYSQIVNDFQKGDIAEGYSVSREKKESFPLTVTSAQKNPTAFYLCASSISTSGSPGANVLTFGAGSRLTVL.

The chain uses TRBV7-9 and TRBJ2-7; 7 bases match TRBD2. Germline CDR1 and CDR2: SEHNR and FQNEAQ (reference sequence). Losses at the gene ends were 3 bases for V and 0 bases for J; bases not matched to a gene: 5. The CDR3 contains 15 residues. The CDR3 loop reads CASSLGEGASYEQYF. The CDR3, as DNA: TGTGCCAGCAGCTTGGGGGAGGGAGCCTCCTACGAGCAGTACTTC.

The DNA of the CDR3 is TGTGCCAGTCTCAAAGGGACAGGGGAGAATGAGACCCAGTACTTC. Its translation: CASLKGTGENETQYF. The chain employs TRBV19 and TRBJ2-5; 10 nucleotides line up with TRBD1. The germline gives CDR1 LNHDA, CDR2 SQIVND (reference sequence). The V gene end was trimmed by 8 bases and the J gene end by 5 bases; junction bases not matched to a gene: 11. The CDR3 runs 15 residues. The full variable domain, completed using reference TRBV19 and TRBJ2-5, is DGGITQSPKYLFRKEGQNVTLSCEQNLNHDAMYWYRQDPGQGLRLIYYSQIVNDFQKGDIAEGYSVSREKKESFPLTVTSAQKNPTAFYLCASLKGTGENETQYFGPGTRLLVL.

J is TRBJ2-1 and V is TRBV7-3, with 7 bases lining up with TRBD2. The CDR3 runs to 15 residues. Looked up from germline, CDR1 is SGHTA and CDR2 is FQGTGA. V was clipped by 4 bases and J by 8 bases; unmatched bases: 11. For the CDR3, the DNA is TGTGCCAGCAGCTCCCTGGGGGGGGAGGGCCATGAGCAGTTCTTC. As protein: CASSSLGGEGHEQFF.

The rearrangement joins TRBV30 to TRBJ1-6, with D possibly TRBD1 on 5 matching bases. In germline, CDR1 is GTSNPN, CDR2 SVGIG (reference sequence). With 0 bases removed from V and 8 bases from J, the gap between germline ends came to 14 bases. The CDR3 consists of 15 residues. The CDR3 DNA sequence: TGTGCCTGGAGTGTACCTGACAGCGAGTATTCACCCCTCCACTTT. This gives the protein CAWSVPDSEYSPLHF.

This sequence joins TRBV9 and TRBJ2-1; 8 nucleotides agree with TRBD2. The trim removed 0 bases at V and 5 bases at J, leaving 7 bases unmatched. The CDR3 sequence is 16 residues long. Germline V lookup: CDR1 SGDLS, CDR2 YYNGEE. The CDR3 is CASSVAAREAHNEQFF. DNA for the CDR3: TGTGCCAGCAGCGTAGCCGCGCGGGAGGCCCACAATGAGCAGTTCTTC.

This clone occurred a few times. This sequence joins TRBV5-6 and TRBJ2-1; tentative D call: TRBD1 (5 bases). Germline values: CDR1 SGHDT, CDR2 YYEEEE. Trimming left V 0 bases short and J 3 bases short, with 7 bases between. CDR3 length equals 14 residues. In DNA form, the CDR3 reads TGTGCCAGCAGCTTGGGACAGTTCTACAATGAGCAGTTCTTC. Protein product: CASSLGQFYNEQFF.

Regarding this clone: This specimen includes other DNA sequences encoding the same CDR3. This rearrangement joins TRBV18 to TRBJ1-4, with D perhaps matching TRBD1 (5 bases). Germline CDR1 and CDR2: KGHSH and LQKENI. V lost 3 bases and J 7 bases, leaving 15 bases between the germline ends. The CDR3 runs to 15 residues. DNA of the CDR3: TGTGCCAGCTCACCGGGGGGGAATGGTCGTGAAAAACTGTTTTTT. Translating gives CASSPGGNGREKLFF.